This TCR beta chain was sequenced in a study of CD8 T cells in ankylosing spondylitis. One entry per CDR3 protein results from TCRdb running MiXCR on the 5' RACE reads. Of around 280,000 distinct CDR3 sequences listed, roughly 20% are singletons. The sequenced material came from blood, either unsorted or a sorted T cell fraction (not recorded which). The clonotype comes from a male donor with ankylosing spondylitis or in good health (not recorded which).

In nucleotides, the CDR3 is TGCGCCAGCAGCTTGGGGGACAGTATAGGCAATCAGCCCCAGCATTTT. Residues: CASSLGDSIGNQPQHF. The chain uses TRBV5-1 and TRBJ1-5, with 7 bases matching TRBD1. Germline CDR1 is SGHRS and CDR2 is YFSETQ. The CDR3 is made up of 16 amino acids. V dropped 0 bases and J dropped 2; count of bases not matched to a gene: 5.